The 27 T cell receptor beta chains listed next were all sequenced from one sample in a study of prognosis after radiotherapy for stage I lung cancer. Genomic DNA yielded TCR beta CDR3, amplified by two-round multiplex PCR. TRBV and TRBJ genes each had their own specific primers in first-round PCR. TCRdb processed the multiplex PCR reads anew with MiXCR; each CDR3 protein has one entry. The profile shows fewer than 30,000 distinct CDR3 sequences, around 30% of them singletons. The sequencing here drew on PBMCs, taken before or after stereotactic body radiation therapy (not recorded which). The source of these receptors is a donor at least 50 years old with non-small cell lung cancer.

This clonotype was recorded at least ten times. The junction differs from germline at one of its ends, possibly a read error. J is TRBJ2-5 and V is TRBV27; D tentatively reads TRBD1 or TRBD2 (5 bases each). CDR3 length equals 17 residues. CDR1 is MNHEY and CDR2 is SMNVEV in the germline V gene (reference sequence). The CDR3 region has the DNA TGTGCCAGCAGTCTATCATTCAAGGGACGTTTTCAAGAGACCCAGTACTTC. Amino acids: CASSLSFKGRFQETQYF.

Worth noting for this clonotype: A junction boundary mismatches the germline segment, possibly from a read error. The V call is TRBV6-9, the J call TRBJ2-1, with a weak D call TRBD2 (6 bases). This CDR3 has 15 residues. Germline CDR1 and CDR2: MNHGY and SVAAGI. In DNA, the CDR3 is TGTGCCATCAGTTCACGTCTGGGGGGATCCAATGAGCAGTTCTTC. It is translated as CAISSRLGGSNEQFF.

Notes on this clonotype: This likely traces to a read error, being one base from a far larger clone. The chain couples TRBV6-2 or TRBV6-3 to TRBJ1-6; no firm D call. The CDR3 is made up of 14 amino acids. V lost 5 bases and J 5 bases, leaving 10 bases between the germline ends. The germline CDR1 and CDR2 sequences are MNHEY and SVGEGT. CDR3 sequence reads: CASSAGMDNSPLHF. The CDR3 DNA is TGTGCCAGCAGTGCTGGGATGGATAATTCACCCCTCCACTTT.

Comment on this clonotype: At one end the junction does not follow the germline gene, possibly because of a read error. The rearrangement links TRBV2 to TRBJ1-2, with 9 positions matching TRBD1. The CDR3 consists of 16 residues. Germline lookup yields CDR1 SNHLY and CDR2 FYNNEI. This CDR3 reads CDSSAVPVQGAGGYTF. CDR3 nucleotides: TGTGACAGCAGCGCCGTCCCGGTACAGGGGGCGGGGGGCTACACCTTC.

The genes are TRBV24-1 and TRBJ1-2; TRBD1 agrees at 11 bases. The CDR3 extends over 17 amino acids. The J segment lost 8 bases and the V segment lost 5 bases, leaving 15 bases of the junction unmatched. Germline V gene sequence: CDR1 KGHDR, CDR2 SFDVKD. The CDR3 region is CATSGWDRGSRLGGYTF. CDR3 in DNA: TGTGCCACCAGTGGCTGGGACAGGGGGTCCAGGTTGGGAGGCTACACCTTC.

Ten or more counts support this clonotype. The chain recombines TRBV6-5 with TRBJ1-1; D unclear. Germline assignment: CDR1 MNHEY and CDR2 SVGAGI. This CDR3 comprises 14 residues. The V end lost 2 bases, the J end lost 1 base, and 8 bases lay between the germline ends. The CDR3 bases are TGTGCCAGCAGTTACGCTACGGCGAACACTGAAGCTTTCTTT. Translation gives CASSYATANTEAFF.

This clonotype appeared many times. This chain connects TRBV3-1 to TRBJ2-2, with 8 bases identical to TRBD1. The J segment lost 0 bases and the V segment lost 4 bases, leaving 4 bases of the junction unmatched. CDR1 and CDR2 from the germline V gene are LGHDT and YNNKEL (reference sequence). CDR3 length: 16 amino acids. DNA for the CDR3: TGTGCCAGCAGCCGACGACAGGGGCCGAACACCGGGGAGCTGTTTTTT. It translates to CASSRRQGPNTGELFF.

The sample holds many counts of this clonotype. J is TRBJ1-5 and V is TRBV6-1; no reliable D call. The V end lost 6 bases, the J end lost 2 bases, and 14 bases lay between the germline ends. Per the germline V gene, CDR1 is MNHNS and CDR2 is SASEGT. The CDR3 is 15 amino acids. CDR3 region: CASRLGIGGNQPQHF. As DNA, the CDR3 is TGTGCCAGCAGATTGGGAATCGGGGGCAATCAGCCCCAGCATTTT.

This clonotype was detected ten times or more. The chain combines TRBV20-1 with TRBJ2-3; the match to TRBD2 covers 8 bases. The V gene's germline CDR1 is DFQATT and CDR2 SNEGSKA (reference sequence). After removal of 6 bases from V and 0 bases from J, the junction contained 11 bases not matched to a gene. CDR3 length equals 16 residues. CDR3 coding DNA: TGCAGTGCCCAAAAGGGCGGGGGGCCTAGCACAGATACGCAGTATTTT. Its protein product is CSAQKGGGPSTDTQYF.

This clonotype occurred many times. The V gene is TRBV27, the J gene TRBJ2-7; D gene unclear. V lost 2 bases and J lost 4, with 9 bases in between. The CDR3 contains 13 residues. Germline V lookup: CDR1 MNHEY, CDR2 SMNVEV (reference sequence). CDR3 bases: TGTGCCAGCAGTTTAAGGCAATCTTACGAGCAGTACTTC. The encoded protein is CASSLRQSYEQYF.

This clonotype showed up many times. V is TRBV20-1 and J is TRBJ2-1; 15 bases match TRBD2. Germline V gene lookup returns CDR1 DFQATT and CDR2 SNEGSKA (reference sequence). Losses at the gene ends were 5 bases for V and 8 bases for J; bases not matched to a gene: 4. The CDR3 is made up of 14 amino acids. The CDR3 coding sequence is TGCAGTGCTGCCGGGACTAGCGGGGGGTATGAGCAGTTCTTC. Translating it yields CSAAGTSGGYEQFF.

A remark on this clonotype: Being one base from a much bigger clone, this may be a read error. The chain combines TRBV6-2 or TRBV6-3 with TRBJ1-5; D is uncertain. This CDR3 has 13 residues. V was clipped by 5 bases and J by 4 bases, with 9 bases between them. Germline V gene sequence: CDR1 MNHEY, CDR2 SVGEGT. Here the CDR3 DNA reads TGTGCCAGCAGTGAAGTCCTTAATCAGCCCCAGCATTTT. It encodes CASSEVLNQPQHF.

About this clonotype: Germline and junction disagree at one end, which may indicate a read error. V is TRBV5-4 and J is TRBJ2-1, with TRBD2 identical over 12 bases. The germline CDR1 and CDR2 sequences are SGHNT and YYREEE (reference sequence). This CDR3 has 16 amino acids. The CDR3 bases are TGTGCCAGCAGCTTGGGGGCTAGCGGGGGGGCAAATGAGCAGCTCTTC. Amino acid sequence: CASSLGASGGANEQLF.

This clonotype was detected many times. J is TRBJ2-7 and V is TRBV7-9; 9 nucleotides match TRBD2. CDR3 length: 16 amino acids. The germline gives CDR1 SEHNR, CDR2 FQNEAQ (reference sequence). V lost 5 bases, J lost 7 bases, and 15 bases stayed unmatched. Written as DNA, the CDR3 is TGTGCCAGCAGCCCCCGTGGTTTAGCGGGAGAGGGGGAGCAGTACTTC. Translation gives CASSPRGLAGEGEQYF.

In this sample, this clonotype turned up many times. V usage is TRBV20-1 and J usage is TRBJ2-1; D ambiguous. The germline CDR1 and CDR2 sequences are DFQATT and SNEGSKA (reference sequence). This CDR3 is built from 13 residues. Trimming stripped 4 bases from V and 1 base from J, with 8 bases between. The CDR3 loop is CSAIVGSYNEQFF. The CDR3 nucleotides read TGCAGTGCTATAGTAGGGTCCTACAATGAGCAGTTCTTC.

This clonotype was seen many times. The chain combines TRBV7-3 with TRBJ2-7, with a weak D call TRBD2 (6 bases). V gave up 5 bases and J gave up 6 bases, with 17 bases separating them. The CDR3 contains 14 residues. Germline V gene lookup returns CDR1 SGHTA and CDR2 FQGTGA. The CDR3 sequence: CASSPKVGAGEQYF. The CDR3 region has the DNA TGTGCCAGCAGCCCTAAAGTCGGAGCGGGCGAGCAGTACTTC. The variable domain in full, with the rest retrieved from reference TRBV7-3 and TRBJ2-7, is GAGVSQTPSNKVTEKGKYVELRCDPISGHTALYWYRQSLGQGPEFLIYFQGTGAADDSGLPNDRFFAVRPEGSVSTLKIQRTERGDSAVYLCASSPKVGAGEQYFGPGTRLTVT.

This clonotype has at least ten counts. The rearrangement joins TRBV27 to TRBJ1-1; no clear D. Germline V gives CDR1 MNHEY, CDR2 SMNVEV (reference sequence). Trimming cost V 1 base and J 2 bases, with 11 bases left between them. The CDR3 has 15 amino acids. In DNA form, the CDR3 reads TGTGCCAGCAGTTTATATGGCGGTTTAAACACTGAAGCTTTCTTT. Translated, it gives CASSLYGGLNTEAFF.

Details on this clonotype: A single base separates this from a much larger clone, so it may be a read error. The chain employs TRBV2 and TRBJ2-5, with a possible D match to TRBD2 (5 bases). The V gene lost 8 bases and the J gene lost 2 bases, with 12 bases spanning the gap. There are 13 residues in the CDR3. Germline CDR1 is SNHLY and CDR2 is FYNNEI. The CDR3 DNA is TGTGCCAGCGGTGGTCGGACTCAAGAGACCCAGTACTTC. It translates to CASGGRTQETQYF.

For this clonotype: The junction does not match germline at one end; this may be a read error. In DNA form, the CDR3 reads TGTTCCAGTAGTTGGAAACTAGCGGGGGGTTACGAGCAGTACTTC. Translating it yields CSSSWKLAGGYEQYF. V gene TRBV19 combines with J gene TRBJ2-7, with 12 bases identical to TRBD2. Germline V gene data show CDR1 as LNHDA and CDR2 as SQIVND (reference sequence). The CDR3 extends over 15 amino acids.

The CDR3 DNA reads as TGCAGTGCTAGAAAGCAGGGTTATAACTATGGCTACACCTTC. Protein: CSARKQGYNYGYTF. The chain combines TRBV20-1 with TRBJ1-2; D perhaps matches TRBD1 (5 bases). Germline V gene lookup returns CDR1 DFQATT and CDR2 SNEGSKA (reference sequence). Trimming stripped 2 bases from V and 1 base from J, with 11 bases between. There are 14 residues in the CDR3.

The sample holds many counts of this clonotype. The CDR3 loop is CASSHETGNYEQYF. For the CDR3, the DNA is TGTGCCAGCAGCCATGAAACAGGGAACTACGAGCAGTACTTC. V usage is TRBV7-6 and J usage is TRBJ2-7; D is possibly TRBD1 (6 bases). V was pared by 5 bases and J by 3 bases, with 14 bases between. The germline gives CDR1 SGHVS, CDR2 FNYEAQ. The length of the CDR3 is 14 residues.

This clonotype showed up many times. The chain joins TRBV20-1 to TRBJ1-1; 9 positions agree with TRBD1. This CDR3 has 13 amino acids. V dropped 4 bases and J dropped 3; count of bases not matched to a gene: 3. Per germline, CDR1 DFQATT and CDR2 SNEGSKA (reference sequence). In DNA, the CDR3 is TGCAGTGCTACACAGGGGGCTTACACTGAAGCTTTCTTT. Amino acids: CSATQGAYTEAFF.

The chain couples TRBV6-1 to TRBJ1-5; D unclear. The V end was cut by 0 bases, the J end by 10 bases, with 7 bases between. The CDR3 has 12 amino acids. Germline V gene sequence: CDR1 MNHNS, CDR2 SASEGT. CDR3 region: CASSEAATPQHF. In nucleotides, the CDR3 is TGTGCCAGCAGTGAAGCGGCGACCCCCCAGCATTTT.

This clonotype has a count of ten or more. The chain joins TRBV24-1 to TRBJ2-7; the D gene is possibly TRBD1 (8 bases). Trimming left V 5 bases short and J 9 bases short, with 25 bases between. The germline V gene has CDR1 KGHDR and CDR2 SFDVKD. CDR3 length: 16 residues. The CDR3 sequence: CATSAPGGQGANLQYF. The CDR3 DNA sequence: TGTGCCACCAGTGCCCCGGGAGGCCAGGGGGCTAACTTGCAGTACTTC.

The sample holds many counts of this clonotype. The CDR3 DNA reads TGTGCCAGCAGCCCCCTGGCTGGACAGGGCCCCTCTGGAAACACCATATATTTT. Amino acid sequence: CASSPLAGQGPSGNTIYF. The rearrangement joins TRBV9 to TRBJ1-3; 8 bases are a match to TRBD1. The V gene's germline CDR1 is SGDLS and CDR2 YYNGEE. The trim removed 4 bases at V and 0 bases at J, leaving 12 bases unmatched. The CDR3 contains 18 residues.

This clonotype showed up many times. The chain is built from TRBV7-9 and TRBJ2-7; D tentatively fits TRBD1 or TRBD2 (5 bases each). Trimming took off 0 bases at V and 3 bases at J, with 9 bases between the two ends. This CDR3 comprises 14 residues. Germline values: CDR1 SEHNR, CDR2 FQNEAQ (reference sequence). The CDR3 DNA reads TGTGCCAGCAGCTTAGCGTTGGGGGACTACGAGCAGTACTTC. It specifies CASSLALGDYEQYF.

This clonotype was recorded many times. The junction departs from the called germline gene at one end, perhaps through a read error. The rearrangement joins TRBV7-7 to TRBJ2-1; D remains unclear. The CDR3 spans 15 residues. Germline-derived CDR1 and CDR2 are SSHAT and FNYEAQ (reference sequence). The CDR3 DNA is TGTGCTAGCAGCTTGGATGCGCAGCCCAGCAATGAGCAGTTCTTC. Translated, it gives CASSLDAQPSNEQFF.